This TCR beta chain was recorded in a study of regulatory T cells in long-lasting Graves disease. Study-level background: For a period under 3 months, newly diagnosed Graves' patients had taken antithyroid drugs.

As to time point: newly diagnosed GD, antithyroid drugs for less than 3 months. With RNA extracted from PBMCs as input, the TCR library was made. For TCR beta, libraries came from iRepertoire HTBI primers and Arm-PCR of CDR3 regions. MiXCR, run by TCRdb on the multiplex PCR reads, gives a single entry per CDR3 protein. In the table there are roughly 260,000 distinct CDR3 sequences, approximately 18% of which are singletons. This same sample was also taken into another study, of T cells in Graves' hyperthyroidism and ophthalmopathy.

This sample comprised peripheral blood mononuclear cells (PBMCs), obtained at new diagnosis, from a patient treated with antithyroid drugs. The receptor was derived from a woman in her twenties or thirties with Graves disease.

Written as DNA, the CDR3 is TGTGCCAGCAGCTTAGCTGCTCTCGAGCAGTACTTC. It translates to CASSLAALEQYF. J is TRBJ2-7 and V is TRBV11-2; D gene ambiguous. V lost 1 base, J lost 6 bases, and 7 bases lay in between. Germline V CDR1 and CDR2: SGHAT, FQNNGV. The CDR3 loop spans 12 amino acids.